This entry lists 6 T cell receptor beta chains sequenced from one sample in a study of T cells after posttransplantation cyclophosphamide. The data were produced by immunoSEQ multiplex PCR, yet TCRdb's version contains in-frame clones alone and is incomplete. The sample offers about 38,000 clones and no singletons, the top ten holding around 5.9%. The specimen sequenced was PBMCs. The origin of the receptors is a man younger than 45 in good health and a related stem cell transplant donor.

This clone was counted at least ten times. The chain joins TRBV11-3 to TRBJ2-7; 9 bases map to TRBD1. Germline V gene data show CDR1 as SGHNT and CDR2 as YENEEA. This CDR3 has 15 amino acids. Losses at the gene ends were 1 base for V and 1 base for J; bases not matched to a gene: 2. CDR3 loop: CASSLGGQGSYEQYF. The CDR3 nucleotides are TGTGCCAGCAGCTTAGGGGGACAGGGATCCTACGAGCAGTACTTC.

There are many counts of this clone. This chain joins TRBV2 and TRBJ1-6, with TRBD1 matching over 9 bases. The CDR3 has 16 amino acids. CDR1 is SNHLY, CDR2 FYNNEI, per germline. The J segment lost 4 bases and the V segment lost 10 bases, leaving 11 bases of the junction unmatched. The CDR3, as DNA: TGTGCCACAAGACCGGACAGGGGCGTTTATAATTCACCCCTCCACTTT. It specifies CATRPDRGVYNSPLHF.

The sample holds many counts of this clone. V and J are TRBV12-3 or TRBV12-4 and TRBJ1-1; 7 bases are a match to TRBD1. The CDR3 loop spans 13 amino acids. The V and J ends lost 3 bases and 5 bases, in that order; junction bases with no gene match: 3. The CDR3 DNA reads TGTGCCAGCAGTTTTGGACAGGCGACTGAAGCTTTCTTT. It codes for CASSFGQATEAFF.

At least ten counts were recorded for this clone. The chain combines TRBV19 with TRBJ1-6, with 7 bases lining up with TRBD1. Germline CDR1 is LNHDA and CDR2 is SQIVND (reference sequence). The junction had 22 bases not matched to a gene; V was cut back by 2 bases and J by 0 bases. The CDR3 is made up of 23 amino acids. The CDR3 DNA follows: TGTGCCAGTAGTATATTTGCGATAAAGGGACAGATCCAACTAAGCTCCTATAATTCACCCCTCCACTTT. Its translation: CASSIFAIKGQIQLSSYNSPLHF.

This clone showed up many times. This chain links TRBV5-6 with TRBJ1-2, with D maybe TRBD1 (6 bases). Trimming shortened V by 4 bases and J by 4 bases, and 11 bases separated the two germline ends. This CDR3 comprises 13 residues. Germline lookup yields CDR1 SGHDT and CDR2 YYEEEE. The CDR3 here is CASSPQGVYGYTF. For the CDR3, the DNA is TGTGCCAGCAGCCCACAGGGTGTCTATGGCTACACCTTC.

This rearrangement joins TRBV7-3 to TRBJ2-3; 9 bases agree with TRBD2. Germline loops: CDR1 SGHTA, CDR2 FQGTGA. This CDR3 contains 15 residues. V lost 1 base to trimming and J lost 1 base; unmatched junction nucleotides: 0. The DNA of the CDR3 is TGTGCCAGCAGCTTAATAGCGGGGGGCACAGATACGCAGTATTTT. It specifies CASSLIAGGTDTQYF.